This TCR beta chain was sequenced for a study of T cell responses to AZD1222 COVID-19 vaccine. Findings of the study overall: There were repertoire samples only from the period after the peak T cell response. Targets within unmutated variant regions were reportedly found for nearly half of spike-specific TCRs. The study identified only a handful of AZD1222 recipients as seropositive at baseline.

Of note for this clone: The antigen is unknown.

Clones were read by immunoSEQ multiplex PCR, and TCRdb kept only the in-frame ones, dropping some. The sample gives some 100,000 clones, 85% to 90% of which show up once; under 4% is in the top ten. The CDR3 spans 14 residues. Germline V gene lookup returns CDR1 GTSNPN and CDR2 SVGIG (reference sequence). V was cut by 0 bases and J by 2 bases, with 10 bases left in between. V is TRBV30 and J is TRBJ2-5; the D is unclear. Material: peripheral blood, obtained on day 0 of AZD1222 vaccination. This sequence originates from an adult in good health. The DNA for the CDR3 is TGTGCCTGGAGTGTATCAAGTCTTCAAGAGACCCAGTACTTC. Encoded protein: CAWSVSSLQETQYF.